These 10 T cell receptor beta chains were sequenced from one sample in a study of blood T cell repertoires in COVID-19. Here immunoSEQ multiplex PCR was the method, and the copy in TCRdb shows in-frame clones only, minus some. The sample yields about 94,000 clones, 75% to 85% seen once. Sequences were obtained from peripheral blood. These receptors all stem from a human donor in a cohort sampled during active COVID-19.

This chain joins TRBV18 and TRBJ2-7; 9 bases fit TRBD1. Unmatched junction bases numbered 6, after V lost 5 bases and J lost 4 bases. The CDR3 has 14 amino acids. The germline V gene encodes CDR1 KGHSH and CDR2 LQKENI. CDR3: CASSTGTGSYEQYF. CDR3 coding DNA: TGTGCCAGCTCAACCGGGACAGGGTCTTACGAGCAGTACTTC.

This chain links TRBV3-1 (or the pseudogene TRBV3-2) with TRBJ1-1; no definite D call. Trimming left V 5 bases short and J 1 base short, with 17 bases between. CDR3 length: 16 residues. Germline V CDR1 and CDR2: LGHDT, YNNKEL (reference sequence). The chain's CDR3 is CASSWHGAGGNTEAFF. The CDR3 DNA reads as TGTGCCAGCAGCTGGCACGGAGCCGGAGGGAACACTGAAGCTTTCTTT.

The chain couples TRBV12-3 or TRBV12-4 to TRBJ1-2, with unresolved D. Trimming took off 5 bases at V and 5 bases at J, with 12 bases between the two ends. The CDR3 runs to 13 residues. CDR3 DNA: TGTGCCAGCAGTCCAATCAGGCTGTATGGCTACACCTTC. It is translated as CASSPIRLYGYTF.

This chain connects TRBV3-1 (or the pseudogene TRBV3-2) to TRBJ2-7; weak D call: TRBD2 (6 bases). The V and J ends lost 4 bases and 0 bases respectively, with 13 bases between them. The germline V gene encodes CDR1 LGHDT and CDR2 YNNKEL (reference sequence). The CDR3 is 15 residues long. The CDR3 coding sequence is TGTGCCAGCAGCCCTAGACTAGGGGCCTCCTACGAGCAGTACTTC. It is translated as CASSPRLGASYEQYF.

The V gene is TRBV18, the J gene TRBJ1-5; TRBD1 might be the D (5 bases). This CDR3 contains 15 residues. Germline values: CDR1 KGHSH, CDR2 LQKENI. With 1 base removed from V and 0 bases from J, the gap between germline ends came to 7 bases. The CDR3 spells CASSPQGFSNQPQHF. As DNA, the CDR3 is TGTGCCAGCTCACCACAGGGGTTTAGCAATCAGCCCCAGCATTTT. Filled out from reference TRBV18 and TRBJ1-5, the complete variable domain reads NAGVMQNPRHLVRRRGQEARLRCSPMKGHSHVYWYRQLPEEGLKFMVYLQKENIIDESGMPKERFSAEFPKEGPSILRIQQVVRGDSAAYFCASSPQGFSNQPQHFGDGTRLSIL.

The V call is TRBV5-4, the J call TRBJ2-6, with 10 bases fitting TRBD2. The germline V gene has CDR1 SGHNT and CDR2 YYREEE (reference sequence). CDR3 length equals 15 residues. V gave up 10 bases and J gave up 4 bases; unmatched junction bases: 8. The CDR3, as DNA: TGTGCCTTTAGCGGGAGGTGGGGAGGGGCCAACGTCCTGACTTTC. Its translation is CAFSGRWGGANVLTF. Combining the CDR3 with reference TRBV5-4 and TRBJ2-6 gives the whole variable domain ETGVTQSPTHLIKTRGQQVTLRCSSQSGHNTVSWYQQALGQGPQFIFQYYREEENGRGNFPPRFSGLQFPNYSSELNVNALELDDSALYLCAFSGRWGGANVLTFGAGSRLTVL.

The chain has TRBV18 and TRBJ1-2; TRBD1 agrees at 10 bases. The CDR3 spans 18 residues. V trimming: 1 base; J trimming: 4 bases; junction bases outside the gene matches: 12. The V gene's germline CDR1 is KGHSH and CDR2 LQKENI. The CDR3 DNA sequence: TGTGCCAGCTCACCACTGGCGGGACAGGGGCGAAAAAGCTATGGCTACACCTTC. It is translated as CASSPLAGQGRKSYGYTF.

The CDR3: CATSGIGREQYF. CDR3 nucleotides: TGTGCCACCAGTGGAATAGGGAGGGAGCAGTACTTC. The chain links TRBV24-1 to TRBJ2-7, with a tentative D call TRBD2 (6 bases). V was shortened by 5 bases and J by 7 bases, with 11 bases between the two germline ends. The CDR3 consists of 12 residues. CDR1 KGHDR and CDR2 SFDVKD come from the germline V gene.

This chain uses TRBV13 with TRBJ1-1; TRBD1 aligns across 7 bases. Germline V gene sequence: CDR1 PRHDT, CDR2 FYEKMQ (reference sequence). CDR3 size: 15 residues. Germline trimming cut 8 bases from V and 5 bases from J; bases unmatched to any gene: 14. For the CDR3, the DNA is TGTGCCAGCTATGACACAGGGGCGCGGAGGACTGAAGCTTTCTTT. It codes for CASYDTGARRTEAFF.

The gene calls are TRBV12-3 or TRBV12-4 and TRBJ2-5; TRBD1 might be the D (6 bases). Trimming removed 10 bases from V and 9 bases from J, with 21 bases in between. The CDR3 has 13 amino acids. The chain's CDR3 is CATQLGGYSAQYF. The CDR3 nucleotides are TGTGCCACGCAACTAGGGGGTTATAGCGCCCAGTACTTC.